This T cell receptor beta chain was observed in a study of CD8 T cells in ankylosing spondylitis. A quantitative 5'-RACE method, one with molecular barcodes, was used to make TCR beta libraries. TCRdb recomputed calls from the 5' RACE reads with MiXCR, one row per CDR3 protein. The table has about 52,000 distinct CDR3 sequences, around 7.4% seen once; the top ten hold around 7.8%. Ten or more counts support this clonotype. This CDR3 is built from 17 residues. After removal of 5 bases from V and 3 bases from J, the junction contained 15 bases not matched to a gene. Germline loops: CDR1 DFQATT, CDR2 SNEGSKA (reference sequence).

Sequenced sample: blood, either unsorted or a sorted T cell fraction (not recorded which). The rearrangement joins TRBV20-1 to TRBJ2-7; TRBD2 matches at 11 bases. This clonotype originated in a female donor with ankylosing spondylitis or in good health (not recorded which). As DNA, the CDR3 is TGCAGTGCTTCCCTGCCCCCGCTAGCGGGGGGCTTCTACGAGCAGTACTTC. Encoded protein: CSASLPPLAGGFYEQYF.